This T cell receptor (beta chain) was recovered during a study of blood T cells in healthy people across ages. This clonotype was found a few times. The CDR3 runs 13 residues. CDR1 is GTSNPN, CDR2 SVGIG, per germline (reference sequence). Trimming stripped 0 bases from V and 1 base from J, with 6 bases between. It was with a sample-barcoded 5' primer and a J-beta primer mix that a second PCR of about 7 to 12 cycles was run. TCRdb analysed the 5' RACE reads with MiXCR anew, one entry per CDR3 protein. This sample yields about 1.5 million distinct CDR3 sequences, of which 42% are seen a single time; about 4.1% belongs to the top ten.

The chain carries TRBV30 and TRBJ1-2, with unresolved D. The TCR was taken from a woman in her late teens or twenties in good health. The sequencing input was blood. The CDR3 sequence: CAWSVLLNYGYTF. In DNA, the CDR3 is TGTGCCTGGAGTGTACTCCTTAACTATGGCTACACCTTC.